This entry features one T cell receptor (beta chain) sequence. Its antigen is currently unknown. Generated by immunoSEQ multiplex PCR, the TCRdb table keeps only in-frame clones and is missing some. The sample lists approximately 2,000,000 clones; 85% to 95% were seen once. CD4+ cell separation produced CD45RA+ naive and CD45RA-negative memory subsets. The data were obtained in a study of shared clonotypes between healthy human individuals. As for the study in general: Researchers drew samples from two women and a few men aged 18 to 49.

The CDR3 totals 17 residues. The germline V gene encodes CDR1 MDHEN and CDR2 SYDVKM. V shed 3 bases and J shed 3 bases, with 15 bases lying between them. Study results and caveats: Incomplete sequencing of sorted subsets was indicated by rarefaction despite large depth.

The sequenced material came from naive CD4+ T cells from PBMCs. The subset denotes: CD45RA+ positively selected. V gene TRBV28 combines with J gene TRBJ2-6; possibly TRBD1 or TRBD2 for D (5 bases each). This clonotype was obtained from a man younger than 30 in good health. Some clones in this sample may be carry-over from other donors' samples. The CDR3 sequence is CASSLLRVRGGANVLTF. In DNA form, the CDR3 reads TGTGCCAGCAGTTTGCTCAGGGTGAGGGGTGGGGCCAACGTCCTGACTTTC.